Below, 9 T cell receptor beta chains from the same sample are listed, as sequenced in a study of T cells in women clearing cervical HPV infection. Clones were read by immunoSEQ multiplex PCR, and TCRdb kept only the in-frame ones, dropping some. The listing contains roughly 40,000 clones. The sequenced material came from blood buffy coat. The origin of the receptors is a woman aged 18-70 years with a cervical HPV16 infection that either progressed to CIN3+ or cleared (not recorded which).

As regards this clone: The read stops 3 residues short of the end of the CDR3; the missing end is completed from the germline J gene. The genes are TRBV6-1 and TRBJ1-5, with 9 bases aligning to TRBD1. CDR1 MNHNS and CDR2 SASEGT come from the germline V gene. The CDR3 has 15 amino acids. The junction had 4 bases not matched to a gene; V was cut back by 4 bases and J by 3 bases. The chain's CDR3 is CASSADRGVNQPQHF. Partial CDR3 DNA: TGTGCCAGCAGTGCTGACAGGGGGGTCAATCAGCCC.

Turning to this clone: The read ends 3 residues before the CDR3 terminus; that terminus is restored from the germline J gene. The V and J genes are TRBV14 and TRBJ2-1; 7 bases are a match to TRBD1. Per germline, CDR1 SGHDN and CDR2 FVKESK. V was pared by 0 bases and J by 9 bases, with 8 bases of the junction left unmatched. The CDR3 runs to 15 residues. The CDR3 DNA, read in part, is TGTGCCAGCAGCCAAGATATACAGGGGACGGGTGAG. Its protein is CASSQDIQGTGE. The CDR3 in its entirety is CASSQDIQGTGEQFF.

Partial CDR3 DNA: TGTGCCAGCAGCAGCGGGACCGTCACAGATACG. It yields the protein CASSSGTVTDT. The whole CDR3 sequence reads CASSSGTVTDTQYF. The chain couples TRBV6-2 or TRBV6-3 to TRBJ2-3, with 7 positions matching TRBD2. The read ends 3 residues early relative to the CDR3; the germline J gene fills the gap. The CDR3 runs 14 residues. From germline, CDR1 is MNHEY and CDR2 SVGEGT. Trimming took 6 bases from V and 2 from J; bases not matched to a gene: 5.

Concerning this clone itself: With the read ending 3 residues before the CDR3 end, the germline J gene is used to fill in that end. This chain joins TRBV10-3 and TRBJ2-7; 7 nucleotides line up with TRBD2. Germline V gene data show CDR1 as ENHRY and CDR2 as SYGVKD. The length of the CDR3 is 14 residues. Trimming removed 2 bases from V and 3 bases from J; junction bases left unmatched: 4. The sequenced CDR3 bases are TGTGCCATCAGTGAGGGCGGGAGTCGCTACGAG. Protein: CAISEGGSRYE. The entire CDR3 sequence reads CAISEGGSRYEQYF.

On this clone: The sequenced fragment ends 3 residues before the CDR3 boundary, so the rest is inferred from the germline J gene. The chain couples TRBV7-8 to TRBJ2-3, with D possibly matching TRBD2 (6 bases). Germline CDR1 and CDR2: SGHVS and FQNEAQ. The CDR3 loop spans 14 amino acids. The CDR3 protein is CASSPGLERETQYF. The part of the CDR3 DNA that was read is TGTGCCAGCAGCCCGGGACTCGAGAGGGAGACG.

The sequenced CDR3 bases are TGTGCCAGCAGCCCGCCGGAAGGGGATCTTTATGGC. This translates into CASSPPEGDLYG. The entire CDR3 reads CASSPPEGDLYGYTF. The chain links TRBV7-9 to TRBJ1-2; possible D gene TRBD1, 5 bases. The CDR3 goes on 3 residues after the read ends, and that part is filled in from the germline J gene. Germline assignment: CDR1 SEHNR and CDR2 FQNEAQ (reference sequence). V lost 5 bases and J lost 5, with 18 bases in between. This CDR3 is 15 amino acids long.

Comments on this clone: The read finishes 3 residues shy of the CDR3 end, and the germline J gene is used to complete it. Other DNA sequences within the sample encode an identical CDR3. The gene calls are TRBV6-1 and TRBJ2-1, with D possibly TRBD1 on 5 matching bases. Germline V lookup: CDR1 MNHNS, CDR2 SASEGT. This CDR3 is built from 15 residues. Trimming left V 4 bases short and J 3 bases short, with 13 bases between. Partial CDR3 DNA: TGTGCCAGCAGTGCCCTGGGGCTGAACTACAATGAG. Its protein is CASSALGLNYNE. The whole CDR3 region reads CASSALGLNYNEQFF.

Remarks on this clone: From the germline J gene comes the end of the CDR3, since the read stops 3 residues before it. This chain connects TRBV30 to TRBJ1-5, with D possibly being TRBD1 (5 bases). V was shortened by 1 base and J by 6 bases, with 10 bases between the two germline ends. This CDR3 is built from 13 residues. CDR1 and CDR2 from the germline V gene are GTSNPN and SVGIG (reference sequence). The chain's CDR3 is CAWSGGGGQPQHF. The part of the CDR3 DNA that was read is TGTGCCTGGAGTGGGGGGGGAGGTCAGCCC. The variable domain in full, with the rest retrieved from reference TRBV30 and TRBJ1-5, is SQTIHQWPATLVQPVGSPLSLECTVEGTSNPNLYWYRQAAGRGLQLLFYSVGIGQISSEVPQNLSASRPQDRQFILSSKKLLLSDSGFYLCAWSGGGGQPQHFGDGTRLSIL.

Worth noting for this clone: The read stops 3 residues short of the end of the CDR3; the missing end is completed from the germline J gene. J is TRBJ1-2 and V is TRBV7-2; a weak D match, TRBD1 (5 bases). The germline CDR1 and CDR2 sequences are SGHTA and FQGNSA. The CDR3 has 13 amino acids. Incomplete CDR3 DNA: TGTGCCAGCAGCTTGGGGACTTCTGATACC. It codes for CASSLGTSDT. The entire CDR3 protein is CASSLGTSDTYTF.